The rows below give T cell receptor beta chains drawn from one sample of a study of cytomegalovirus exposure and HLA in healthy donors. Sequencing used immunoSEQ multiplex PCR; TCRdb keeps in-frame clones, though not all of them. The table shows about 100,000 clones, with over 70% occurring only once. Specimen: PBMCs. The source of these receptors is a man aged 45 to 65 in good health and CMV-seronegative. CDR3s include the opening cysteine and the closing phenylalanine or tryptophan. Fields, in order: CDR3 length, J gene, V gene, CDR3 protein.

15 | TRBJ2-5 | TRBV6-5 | CASSTYRGGIKTQYF
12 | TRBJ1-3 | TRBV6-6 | CASRQSGNTIYF
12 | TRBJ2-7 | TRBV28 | CASSPPQWEQYF
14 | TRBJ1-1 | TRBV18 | CASSQTGWNTEAFF
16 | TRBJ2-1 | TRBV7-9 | CASSLERRLRDNEQFF
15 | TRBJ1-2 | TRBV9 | CASSVTAGTGEGYTF
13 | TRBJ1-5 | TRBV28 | CASSSGGNQPQHF
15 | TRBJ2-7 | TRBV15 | CATSRDRTGVGEQYF
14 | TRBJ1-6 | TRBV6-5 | CASSYGGYNSPLHF
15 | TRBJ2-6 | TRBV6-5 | CASSPVRAGANVLTF
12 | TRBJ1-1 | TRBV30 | CAWDRLGTEAFF
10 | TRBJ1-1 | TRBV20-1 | CSAPGGRAFF
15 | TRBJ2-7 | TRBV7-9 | CSSSATGGALREQYF
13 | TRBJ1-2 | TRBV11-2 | CASSQTREPGYTF
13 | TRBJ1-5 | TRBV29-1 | CSVLTGVGQPQHF
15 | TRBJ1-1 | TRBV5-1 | CASTPRGALSTEAFF
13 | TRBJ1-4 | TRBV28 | CASSPQVFEKLFF
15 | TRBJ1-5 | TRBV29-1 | CSVKQGRDSNQPQHF
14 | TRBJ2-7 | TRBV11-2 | CASSPTRGGREQYF
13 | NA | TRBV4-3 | CASSRERYYEQYF
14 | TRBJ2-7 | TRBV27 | CASNPGRPPYEQYF
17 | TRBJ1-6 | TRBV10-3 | CAISERQGSRGNSPLHF
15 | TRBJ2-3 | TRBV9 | CASSVGSGRGDTQYF
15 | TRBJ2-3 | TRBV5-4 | CASSLLRGGAYTQYF
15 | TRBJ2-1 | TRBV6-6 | CASSYRRAGGNEQFF
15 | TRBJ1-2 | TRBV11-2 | CASSLGGQGLDGYTF
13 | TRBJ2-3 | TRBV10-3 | CAMGTSMIDTQYF
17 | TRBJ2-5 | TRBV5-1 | CASSLALAGGPGETQYF
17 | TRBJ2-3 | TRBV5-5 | CASSLKQQGWSTDTQYF
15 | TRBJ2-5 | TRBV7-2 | CASSRTGGAQETQYF
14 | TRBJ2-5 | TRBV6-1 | CASSDISFQETQYF
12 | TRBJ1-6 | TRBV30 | CAWSVSGGPLHF
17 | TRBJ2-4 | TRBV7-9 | CASSLATGSGAKNIQYF
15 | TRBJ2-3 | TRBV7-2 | CASSLERERATTQYF
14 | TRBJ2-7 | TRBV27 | CASSPEGTPYEQYF
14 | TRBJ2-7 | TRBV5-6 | CASSLLGAAYEQYF
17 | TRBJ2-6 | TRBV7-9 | CASSHRQGRAGANVLTF